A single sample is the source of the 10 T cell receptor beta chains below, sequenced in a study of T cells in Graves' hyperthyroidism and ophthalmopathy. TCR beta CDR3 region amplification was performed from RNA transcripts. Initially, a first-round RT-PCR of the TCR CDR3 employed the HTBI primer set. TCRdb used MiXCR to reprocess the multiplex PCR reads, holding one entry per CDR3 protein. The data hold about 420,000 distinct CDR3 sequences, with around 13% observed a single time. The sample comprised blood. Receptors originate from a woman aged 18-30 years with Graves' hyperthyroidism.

The CDR3 region is CASSQDGQYYNEQFF. The CDR3 DNA reads as TGCGCCAGCAGCCAAGACGGGCAGTACTACAATGAGCAGTTCTTC. The J gene is TRBJ2-1, the V gene TRBV4-1; D remains unclear. Per the germline V gene, CDR1 is MGHRA and CDR2 is YSYEKL. The CDR3 has 15 residues. With 0 bases removed from V and 3 bases from J, the gap between germline ends came to 9 bases.

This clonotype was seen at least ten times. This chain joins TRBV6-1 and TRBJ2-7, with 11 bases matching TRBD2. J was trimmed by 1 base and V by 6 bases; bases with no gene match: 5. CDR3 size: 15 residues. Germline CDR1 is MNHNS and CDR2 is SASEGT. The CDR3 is CASRETSGASYEQYF. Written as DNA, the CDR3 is TGTGCCAGCAGAGAGACTAGCGGGGCATCCTACGAGCAGTACTTC.

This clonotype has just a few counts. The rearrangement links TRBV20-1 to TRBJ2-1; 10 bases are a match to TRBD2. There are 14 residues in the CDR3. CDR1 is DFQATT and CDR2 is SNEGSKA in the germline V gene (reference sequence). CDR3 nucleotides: TGCAGCCAAATAGCGGGAGGCATCAACAATGAGCAGTTCTTC. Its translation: CSQIAGGINNEQFF.

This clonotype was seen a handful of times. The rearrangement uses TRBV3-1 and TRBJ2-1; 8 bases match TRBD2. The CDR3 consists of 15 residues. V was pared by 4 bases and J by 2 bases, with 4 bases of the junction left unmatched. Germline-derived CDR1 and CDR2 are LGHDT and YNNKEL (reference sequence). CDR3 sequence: CASSPSGGPYNEQFF. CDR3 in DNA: TGTGCCAGCAGCCCCAGCGGGGGTCCCTACAATGAGCAGTTCTTC.

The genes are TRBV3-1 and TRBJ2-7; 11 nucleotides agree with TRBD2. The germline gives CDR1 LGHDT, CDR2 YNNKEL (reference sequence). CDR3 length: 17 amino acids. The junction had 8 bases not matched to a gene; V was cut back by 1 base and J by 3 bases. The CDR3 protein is CASSQAASSGRNYEQYF. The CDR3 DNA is TGTGCCAGCAGCCAAGCAGCCTCTAGCGGGAGGAACTACGAGCAGTACTTC.

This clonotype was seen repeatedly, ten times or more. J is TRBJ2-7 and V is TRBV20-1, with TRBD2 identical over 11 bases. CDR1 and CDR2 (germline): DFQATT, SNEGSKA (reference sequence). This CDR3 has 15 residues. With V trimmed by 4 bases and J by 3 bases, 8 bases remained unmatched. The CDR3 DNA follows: TGCAGTGCTATAATACCGGGACTAGCGGACTACGAGCAGTACTTC. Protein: CSAIIPGLADYEQYF.

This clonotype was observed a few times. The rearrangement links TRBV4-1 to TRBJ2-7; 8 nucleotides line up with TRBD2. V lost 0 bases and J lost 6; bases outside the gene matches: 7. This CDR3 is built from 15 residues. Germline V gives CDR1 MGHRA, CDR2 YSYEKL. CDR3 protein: CASSQESGRALEQYF. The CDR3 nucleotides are TGCGCCAGCAGCCAAGAATCCGGGAGGGCCCTCGAGCAGTACTTC.

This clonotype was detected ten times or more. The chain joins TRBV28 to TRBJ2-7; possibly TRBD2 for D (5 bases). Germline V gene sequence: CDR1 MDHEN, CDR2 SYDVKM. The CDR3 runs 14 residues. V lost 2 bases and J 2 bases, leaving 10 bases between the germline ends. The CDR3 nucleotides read TGTGCCAGCAGTTTACGGCGGGTCACCTACGAGCAGTACTTC. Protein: CASSLRRVTYEQYF.

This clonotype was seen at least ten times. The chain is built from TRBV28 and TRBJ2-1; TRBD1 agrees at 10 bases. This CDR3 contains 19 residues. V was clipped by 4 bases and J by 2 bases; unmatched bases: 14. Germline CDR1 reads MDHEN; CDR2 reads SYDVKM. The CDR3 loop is CASSSRTGTGVGPYNEQFF. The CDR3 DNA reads TGTGCCAGCAGTTCTCGAACCGGGACAGGGGTTGGGCCCTACAATGAGCAGTTCTTC.

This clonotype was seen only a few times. CDR3 loop: CASSLGGIRYTEAFF. The CDR3 bases are TGTGCCAGCAGCTTAGGAGGGATAAGGTACACTGAAGCTTTCTTT. V and J are TRBV7-8 and TRBJ1-1, with D unresolved. V gave up 1 base and J gave up 3 bases, with 12 bases separating them. The CDR3 loop spans 15 amino acids. Per the germline V gene, CDR1 is SGHVS and CDR2 is FQNEAQ.